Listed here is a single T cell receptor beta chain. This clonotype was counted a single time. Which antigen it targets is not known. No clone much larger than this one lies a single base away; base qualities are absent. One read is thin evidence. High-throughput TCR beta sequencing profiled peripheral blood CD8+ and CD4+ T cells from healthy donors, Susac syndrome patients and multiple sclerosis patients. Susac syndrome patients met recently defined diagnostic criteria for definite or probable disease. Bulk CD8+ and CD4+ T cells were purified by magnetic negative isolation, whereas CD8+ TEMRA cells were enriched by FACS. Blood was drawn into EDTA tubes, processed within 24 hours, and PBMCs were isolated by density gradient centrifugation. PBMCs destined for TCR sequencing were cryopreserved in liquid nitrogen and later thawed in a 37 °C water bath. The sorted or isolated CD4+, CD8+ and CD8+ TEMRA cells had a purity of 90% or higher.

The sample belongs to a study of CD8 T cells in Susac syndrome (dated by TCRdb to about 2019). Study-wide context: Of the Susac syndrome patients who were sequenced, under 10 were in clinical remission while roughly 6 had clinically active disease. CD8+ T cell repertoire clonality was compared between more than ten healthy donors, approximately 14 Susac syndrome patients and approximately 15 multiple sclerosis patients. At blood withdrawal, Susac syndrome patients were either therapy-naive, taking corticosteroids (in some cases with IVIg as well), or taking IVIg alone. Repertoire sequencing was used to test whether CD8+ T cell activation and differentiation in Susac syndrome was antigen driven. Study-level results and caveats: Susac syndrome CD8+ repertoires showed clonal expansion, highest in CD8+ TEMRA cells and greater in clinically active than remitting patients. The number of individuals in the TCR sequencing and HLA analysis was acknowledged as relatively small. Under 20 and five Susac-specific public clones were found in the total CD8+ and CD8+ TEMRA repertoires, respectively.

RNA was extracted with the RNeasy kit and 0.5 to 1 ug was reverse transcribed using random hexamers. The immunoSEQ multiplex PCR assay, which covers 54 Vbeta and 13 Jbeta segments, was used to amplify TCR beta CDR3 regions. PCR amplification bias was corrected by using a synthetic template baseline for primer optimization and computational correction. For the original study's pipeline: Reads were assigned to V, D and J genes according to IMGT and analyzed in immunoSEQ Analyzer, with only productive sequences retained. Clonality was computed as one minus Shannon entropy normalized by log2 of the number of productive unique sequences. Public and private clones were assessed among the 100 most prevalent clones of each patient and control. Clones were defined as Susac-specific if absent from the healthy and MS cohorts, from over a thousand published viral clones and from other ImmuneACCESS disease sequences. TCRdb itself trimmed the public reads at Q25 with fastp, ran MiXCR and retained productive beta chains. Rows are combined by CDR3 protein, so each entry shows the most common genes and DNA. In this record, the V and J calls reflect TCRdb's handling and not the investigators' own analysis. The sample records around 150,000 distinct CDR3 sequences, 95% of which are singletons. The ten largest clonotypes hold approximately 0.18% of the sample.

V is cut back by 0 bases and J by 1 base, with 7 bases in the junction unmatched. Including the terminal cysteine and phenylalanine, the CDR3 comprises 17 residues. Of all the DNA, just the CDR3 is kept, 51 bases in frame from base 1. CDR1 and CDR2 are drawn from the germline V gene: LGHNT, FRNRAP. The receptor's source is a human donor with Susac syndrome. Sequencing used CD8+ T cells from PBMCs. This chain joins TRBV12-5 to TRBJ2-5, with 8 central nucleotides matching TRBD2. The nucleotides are TGTGCTAGTGGTTTGGTACTCACTAGCGGTTCCCAAGAGACCCAGTACTTC. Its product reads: CASGLVLTSGSQETQYF. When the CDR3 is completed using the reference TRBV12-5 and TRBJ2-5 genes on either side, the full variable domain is DARVTQTPRHKVTEMGQEVTMRCQPILGHNTVFWYRQTMMQGLELLAYFRNRAPLDDSGMPKDRFSAEMPDATLATLKIQPSEPRDSAVYFCASGLVLTSGSQETQYFGPGTRLLVL.